The clone carrying this T cell receptor (beta chain) has a single count. Its antigen is currently unknown. As for time point: week 11, during vaccination. What each vaccine dose contained was 300 ug of mutant IDH1 20-mer peptide, accompanied by topical imiquimod. Patients carried new grade 3 or 4 IDH1-mutant astrocytomas lacking nuclear ATRX. These data originate in a study of a mutant IDH1 vaccine in newly diagnosed glioma. About the research overall: With temozolomide cycles, or 4-6 weeks after radiotherapy alone, vaccination was started. Most patients had received both radiotherapy and temozolomide, the prior options being radiotherapy, temozolomide, or both.

Assay: immunoSEQ multiplex PCR; the TCRdb copy retains only in-frame clones and omits some. The sample includes around 33,000 clones, roughly 89% of them seen just once. The V gene end was trimmed by 8 bases and the J gene end by 3 bases; junction bases not matched to a gene: 5. There are 13 residues in the CDR3. In germline, CDR1 is SNHLY, CDR2 FYNNEI. The genes are TRBV2 and TRBJ1-1; 8 bases line up with TRBD1. The sequence came from a man aged 18 to 29 with glioma. The sequencing used PBMCs, collected from a glioma patient whose treatment included an IDH1 peptide vaccine. CDR3 sequence: CASGRGLDTEAFF. CDR3 bases: TGTGCCAGCGGCAGGGGGCTAGACACTGAAGCTTTCTTT.